Each of the 31 T cell receptor beta chains below was sequenced from the same sample in a study of CD8+CD57+ T cells in acquired aplastic anemia (dated by TCRdb to 2017 to 2018). The sample was run on an Illumina HiSeq 2000. Genomic DNA served as template for TCR beta VDJ combination and CDR3 sequence profiling. TCRdb took the public reads, trimmed them with fastp at Q25, ran MiXCR for clone calling and kept in-frame beta chains. Every distinct CDR3 protein forms one entry, paired with its most common genes and DNA. This sample lists roughly 300,000 distinct CDR3 sequences; roughly three fifths were detected once. Roughly 8% of the sample rests with the top ten. The sample was sorted CD4+, CD8+, or CD8+CD57+ T cells (not recorded which) from PBMCs. The source of these receptors is a human donor with severe aplastic anemia or a healthy control (not recorded which).

In this sample, this clonotype turned up a few times. Possible read error: a much larger clone is one base away. The V and J genes are TRBV14 and TRBJ2-2; D gene uncertain. The CDR3 runs to 14 residues. The germline CDR1 and CDR2 sequences are SGHDN and FVKESK. The CDR3 reads CASNQIGITGELFF. CDR3 nucleotides: TGTGCCAGCAACCAAATAGGAATCACCGGGGAGCTGTTTTTT.

The chain carries TRBV7-2 and TRBJ2-1; 10 bases match TRBD2. This CDR3 spans 15 amino acids. V lost 2 bases, J lost 14 bases, and 12 bases stayed unmatched. Germline loops: CDR1 SGHTA, CDR2 FQGNSA. As DNA, the CDR3 is TGTGCCAGCAGCTTAACAGCGGGGGGGCCATCTTCGGAGTTCTTC. It specifies CASSLTAGGPSSEFF. Based on the CDR3 plus reference TRBV7-2 and TRBJ2-1, the full variable domain is GAGVSQSPSNKVTEKGKDVELRCDPISGHTALYWYRQSLGQGLEFLIYFQGNSAPDKSGLPSDRFSAERTGGSVSTLTIQRTQQEDSAVYLCASSLTAGGPSSEFFGPGTRLTVL.

This clonotype has only a few counts. The V call is TRBV7-9, the J call TRBJ1-6; no clear D gene. V lost 0 bases, J lost 10 bases, and 10 bases lay in between. The CDR3 sequence is 14 residues long. Germline V gene data show CDR1 as SEHNR and CDR2 as FQNEAQ (reference sequence). CDR3 residues: CASSLARGDSPLHF. The CDR3 nucleotides are TGTGCCAGCAGCTTAGCGCGGGGTGACTCACCCCTCCACTTT. Looking up the rest from reference TRBV7-9 and TRBJ1-6 gives the full variable domain: DTGVSQNPRHKITKRGQNVTFRCDPISEHNRLYWYRQTLGQGPEFLTYFQNEAQLEKSRLLSDRFSAERPKGSFSTLEIQRTEQGDSAMYLCASSLARGDSPLHFGNGTRLTVT.

The rearrangement joins TRBV15 to TRBJ2-1, with TRBD2 as a possible D gene (6 bases). Germline CDR1 is LNHNV and CDR2 is YYDKDF (reference sequence). This CDR3 comprises 19 residues. The V end lost 0 bases, the J end lost 0 bases, and 18 bases lay between the germline ends. The CDR3 region is CATSREGEGGASSYNEQFF. CDR3 nucleotides: TGTGCCACCAGCAGAGAGGGAGAAGGCGGGGCGAGCTCCTACAATGAGCAGTTCTTC.

This clonotype was recorded many times. V and J are TRBV7-8 and TRBJ1-2; TRBD1 aligns across 9 bases. The CDR3 consists of 17 residues. V was pared by 5 bases and J by 4 bases, with 14 bases of the junction left unmatched. Germline V CDR1 and CDR2: SGHVS, FQNEAQ. The CDR3 loop is CASSLSFMGQGPYGYTF. The CDR3 DNA is TGTGCCAGCAGCCTGAGCTTTATGGGACAGGGACCCTATGGCTACACCTTC.

The V call is TRBV13, the J call TRBJ1-6; D gene uncertain. Germline V gene lookup returns CDR1 PRHDT and CDR2 FYEKMQ (reference sequence). The CDR3 runs to 15 residues. V shed 7 bases and J shed 0 bases, with 10 bases lying between them. The CDR3 nucleotides are TGTGCCAGCAAGGCCGGGGTCTCCTATAATTCACCCCTCCACTTT. This codes for CASKAGVSYNSPLHF.

The J gene is TRBJ1-1, the V gene TRBV10-1; weak D call: TRBD1 (5 bases). Germline CDR1 is WNHNN and CDR2 is SYGVQD (reference sequence). Trimming left V 7 bases short and J 7 bases short, with 19 bases between. The CDR3 covers 14 residues. The CDR3 DNA is TGCGCCAGCATCTCAGGGACTAAGATGGGTGAAGCTTTCTTT. Amino acids: CASISGTKMGEAFF.

Details on this clonotype: An end of the junction differs from the germline gene, which may be a read error. This chain joins TRBV20-1 and TRBJ2-3; 7 bases line up with TRBD1. Germline V gene sequence: CDR1 DFQATT, CDR2 SNEGSKA (reference sequence). The CDR3 runs 14 residues. This chain's CDR3 is CSARGGDGTDTRYF. The DNA of the CDR3 is TGCAGTGCTAGAGGCGGCGATGGGACAGATACGCGGTATTTT.

This clonotype was detected many times. The chain carries TRBV12-3 or TRBV12-4 and TRBJ1-1; D gene ambiguous. The CDR3 loop spans 12 amino acids. V lost 5 bases to trimming and J lost 7 bases, with 11 bases between them. The CDR3 DNA is TGTGCCAGCAGTCCAGGACTGCGTGAAGCTTTCTTT. Amino acids: CASSPGLREAFF.

The genes are TRBV2 and TRBJ2-1, with D unclear. Trimming stripped 8 bases from V and 7 bases from J, with 12 bases between. Germline V CDR1 and CDR2: SNHLY, FYNNEI. CDR3 length: 12 residues. CDR3 sequence (DNA): TGTGCCAGCCTCTATCTAGGTAATGAGCAGTTCTTC. Translated, it gives CASLYLGNEQFF.

This chain links TRBV24-1 with TRBJ1-2, with D possibly matching TRBD1 (5 bases). The CDR3 is made up of 15 amino acids. Germline CDR1 and CDR2: KGHDR and SFDVKD. Trimming took off 7 bases at V and 5 bases at J, with 19 bases between the two ends. CDR3 in DNA: TGTGCCACCAGCGCGACCACCGGGACGGCGTATGGCTACACCTTC. Translating gives CATSATTGTAYGYTF.

The chain is built from TRBV9 and TRBJ2-7; TRBD1 is a possible D gene (6 bases). This CDR3 contains 14 residues. V lost 0 bases and J 2 bases, leaving 9 bases between the germline ends. Germline V gene sequence: CDR1 SGDLS, CDR2 YYNGEE. The CDR3 nucleotides are TGTGCCAGCAGCGTAGATCAGGGGACCTACGAGCAGTACTTC. This translates into CASSVDQGTYEQYF.

The chain is built from TRBV7-9 and TRBJ2-1; no firm D call. The CDR3 totals 13 residues. The V gene's germline CDR1 is SEHNR and CDR2 FQNEAQ (reference sequence). V was pared by 5 bases and J by 8 bases, with 13 bases between. The CDR3, as DNA: TGTGCCAGCAGCCCTGAGAGCGATTATGAGCAGTTCTTC. Its protein is CASSPESDYEQFF.

This clonotype was detected many times. This chain uses TRBV12-3 or TRBV12-4 with TRBJ2-5; D is perhaps TRBD1 or TRBD2 (6 bases each). The V gene lost 3 bases and the J gene lost 5 bases, with 16 bases spanning the gap. The CDR3 runs to 15 residues. The CDR3 spells CASSFSRGRSETQYF. The CDR3 bases are TGTGCCAGCAGTTTTAGCCGGGGGCGATCGGAGACCCAGTACTTC.

This clonotype was seen at least ten times. In nucleotides, the CDR3 is TGCGCCAGCAGCTTGAACGTCGGGACAGATACGCAGTATTTT. This gives the protein CASSLNVGTDTQYF. This sequence joins TRBV5-1 and TRBJ2-3; D call uncertain. The length of the CDR3 is 14 residues. Germline CDR1 reads SGHRS; CDR2 reads YFSETQ. Deletions cut 1 base from V and 3 bases from J, with 9 bases between.

This clonotype was seen ten or more times. The CDR3 is CASSLSLADYEQYF. The DNA of the CDR3 is TGTGCCAGCAGCTTAAGCCTAGCGGACTACGAGCAGTACTTC. This sequence joins TRBV7-8 and TRBJ2-7; 7 nucleotides match TRBD2. V dropped 2 bases and J dropped 3; count of bases not matched to a gene: 4. The CDR3 loop spans 14 amino acids. CDR1 is SGHVS, CDR2 FQNEAQ, per germline.

In this sample, this clonotype turned up once. The gene calls are TRBV10-3 and TRBJ2-3; D gene ambiguous. V lost 6 bases to trimming and J lost 0 bases, with 1 base between them. The CDR3 consists of 11 residues. CDR1 and CDR2 (germline): ENHRY, SYGVKD. In nucleotides, the CDR3 is TGTGCCATCAGGAGCACAGATACGCAGTATTTT. Its protein product is CAIRSTDTQYF.

This clonotype has a handful of counts. V usage is TRBV29-1 and J usage is TRBJ2-3; 10 nucleotides align to TRBD1. V was clipped by 6 bases and J by 1 base; unmatched bases: 1. The CDR3 totals 13 residues. Germline CDR1 and CDR2: SQVTM and ANQGSEA. The CDR3 DNA reads as TGCAGCGTCGGGACAGGGGGCACAGATACGCAGTATTTT. Its translation: CSVGTGGTDTQYF.

This clonotype showed up just a few times. V is TRBV5-1 and J is TRBJ2-5; D is possibly TRBD1 (6 bases). CDR3 length: 15 amino acids. In germline, CDR1 is SGHRS, CDR2 YFSETQ. Trimming pared 4 bases from V and 5 bases from J, leaving 18 bases between. DNA of the CDR3: TGCGCCAGCAGCCAAAACAGGGACATATACGAGACCCAGTACTTC. Encoded protein: CASSQNRDIYETQYF.

This rearrangement joins TRBV24-1 to TRBJ2-7; no clear D gene. The CDR3 extends over 15 amino acids. Trimming cost V 3 bases and J 6 bases, with 17 bases left between them. The germline gives CDR1 KGHDR, CDR2 SFDVKD. In nucleotides, the CDR3 is TGTGCCACCAGTGATGCCGGCGCGACCGGGCGCGAGCAGTACTTC. It encodes CATSDAGATGREQYF.

This clonotype was counted only a few times. The CDR3 spells CASSPRVNYGYTF. The CDR3 region has the DNA TGTGCCAGCAGTCCCAGGGTGAACTATGGCTACACCTTC. The V call is TRBV7-8, the J call TRBJ1-2; D may be TRBD1 (5 bases). The CDR3 has 13 residues. Per the germline V gene, CDR1 is SGHVS and CDR2 is FQNEAQ. Deletions cut 6 bases from V and 2 bases from J, with 10 bases between.

This chain links TRBV7-2 with TRBJ2-1, with D tentatively TRBD2 (6 bases). V was pared by 1 base and J by 9 bases, with 16 bases between. The CDR3 is made up of 15 amino acids. The germline CDR1 and CDR2 sequences are SGHTA and FQGNSA. This chain's CDR3 is CASSLGGGGNGEQFF. DNA for the CDR3: TGTGCCAGCAGCTTAGGGGGTGGGGGGAATGGTGAGCAGTTCTTC.

This clonotype was observed many times. This rearrangement joins TRBV12-3 or TRBV12-4 to TRBJ1-6; no firm D call. The CDR3 loop spans 12 amino acids. The ends were cut back, 6 bases at V and 7 bases at J, with 7 bases in the middle. CDR3 in amino acids: CASSRGNSPLHF. Here the CDR3 DNA reads TGTGCCAGCAGCCGTGGAAATTCACCCCTCCACTTT.

In this sample, this clonotype turned up a few times. This chain links TRBV24-1 with TRBJ2-1; D may be TRBD2 (6 bases). Germline V lookup: CDR1 KGHDR, CDR2 SFDVKD. The ends were cut back, 3 bases at V and 4 bases at J, with 9 bases in the middle. The CDR3 contains 14 residues. CDR3 in DNA: TGTGCCACCAGTGATGGACTACCGTACAATGAGCAGTTCTTC. Residues: CATSDGLPYNEQFF.

V gene TRBV29-1 combines with J gene TRBJ2-7; TRBD2 might be the D (5 bases). The V gene's germline CDR1 is SQVTM and CDR2 ANQGSEA. The CDR3 contains 13 residues. The ends were cut back, 8 bases at V and 3 bases at J, with 17 bases in the middle. CDR3 sequence reads: CSLVRTFDYEQYF. CDR3 DNA: TGCAGCTTGGTTCGGACTTTCGACTACGAGCAGTACTTC.

This clonotype was counted ten times or more. In nucleotides, the CDR3 is TGTGCCTGGACGGAGGGGGTCCATGAGCAGTTCTTC. Protein sequence: CAWTEGVHEQFF. This rearrangement joins TRBV30 to TRBJ2-1; D is tentatively TRBD1 or TRBD2 (6 bases each). Germline-derived CDR1 and CDR2 are GTSNPN and SVGIG (reference sequence). The CDR3 length is 12 residues. The V end was cut by 4 bases, the J end by 8 bases, with 12 bases between.

The chain recombines TRBV15 with TRBJ1-5; the D is unclear. Between the trimmed V and J ends, which lost 0 bases and 7 bases, there was a span of 16 bases. The CDR3 spans 16 residues. Germline V gives CDR1 LNHNV, CDR2 YYDKDF (reference sequence). In DNA form, the CDR3 reads TGTGCCACCAGCAGAGATTTAGACCCACGCGGACAGCCCCAGCATTTT. It specifies CATSRDLDPRGQPQHF.

Concerning this clonotype itself: A read error is possible here, since a much larger clone lies one base away. This CDR3 reads CASSRTGGGYEQHF. CDR3 in DNA: TGTGCCAGCAGCCGGACAGGGGGAGGGTACGAGCAGCACTTC. This chain joins TRBV3-1 and TRBJ2-7; 10 bases agree with TRBD1. Germline loops: CDR1 LGHDT, CDR2 YNNKEL (reference sequence). The CDR3 spans 14 residues.

This clonotype was recorded at least ten times. The V call is TRBV29-1, the J call TRBJ2-2; D possibly corresponds to TRBD1 (5 bases). CDR1 is SQVTM, CDR2 ANQGSEA, per germline. The CDR3 has 14 amino acids. The V end was cut by 7 bases, the J end by 0 bases, with 12 bases between. This chain's CDR3 is CSGWAGPNTGELFF. The CDR3 nucleotides are TGCAGCGGCTGGGCAGGGCCGAACACCGGGGAGCTGTTTTTT.

This chain links TRBV12-3 or TRBV12-4 with TRBJ2-7; D is undetermined. The germline V and J ends were trimmed by 5 bases and 2 bases, with 28 bases remaining between them. The CDR3 sequence is 19 residues long. For the CDR3, the DNA is TGTGCCAGCAGTCCCTCGAGGTGGGTAATTTCCAATAACCCCTACGAGCAGTACTTC. As protein: CASSPSRWVISNNPYEQYF.

The CDR3 reads CASSWTGSYNEQFF. The CDR3 DNA reads as TGTGCCAGTAGTTGGACAGGCTCCTACAATGAGCAGTTCTTC. This chain uses TRBV19 with TRBJ2-1, with 7 bases that match TRBD1. From germline, CDR1 is LNHDA and CDR2 SQIVND (reference sequence). CDR3 size: 14 residues. V lost 5 bases and J lost 0; bases outside the gene matches: 1.